Listed below are T cell receptor beta chains from one sample, sequenced in a study of cytomegalovirus exposure and HLA in healthy donors. Using immunoSEQ multiplex PCR, the repertoire was profiled, and TCRdb retains in-frame clones only, with some absent. The sample carries 95,000 to 150,000 clones, about 78% recorded once. The material sequenced was PBMCs. Every receptor here comes from a woman between 35 and 50 years old in good health and CMV-seropositive. Each CDR3 is given with its conserved first and last residue. D genes are given only for firm matches. Only part of the rows carry a size: once, few, many, or a class if the clone is expanded.

D	V	size	J	DNA	CDR3
TRBD2	TRBV18	NA	TRBJ2-3	TGTGCCAGCTCATGGGGACTAGCGGGGACAGATACGCAGTATTTT	CASSWGLAGTDTQYF
NA	TRBV2	NA	TRBJ1-1	TGTGCCAGCAGGCGTGAATACCTCCTTGAAGCTTTCTTT	CASRREYLLEAFF
NA	TRBV9	NA	TRBJ2-2	TGTGCCAGCAGCGTATTAGATTCGCAGGCCGCCACCGGGGAGCTGTTTTTT	CASSVLDSQAATGELFF
TRBD1	TRBV6-6	NA	TRBJ2-1	TGTGCCAGCAGTTCCCGGGACAGGGCCTACAATGAGCAGTTCTTC	CASSSRDRAYNEQFF
TRBD1	TRBV10-3	few	TRBJ1-6	TGTGCCATCAGTGAGGGGGCAGGGGGACTTAATTCACCCCTCCACTTT	CAISEGAGGLNSPLHF
TRBD1	TRBV9	NA	TRBJ1-1	TGTGCCAGCAGCCCACAGGGGGCGAGAGCGACTGAAGCTTTCTTT	CASSPQGARATEAFF
NA	TRBV6-4	NA	TRBJ2-3	TGTGCCAGCAGTGACGCACTAGGAAATACGCAGTATTTT	CASSDALGNTQYF
NA	TRBV9	few	TRBJ1-1	TGTGCCAGCAGCGTCCAGGGAACGAACACTGAAGCTTTCTTT	CASSVQGTNTEAFF
NA	TRBV5-4	NA	TRBJ2-5	TGTGCCAGCAGCTTGGGAGGGGGGGCGTCAGAGACCCAGTACTTC	CASSLGGGASETQYF
NA	TRBV5-1	once	TRBJ2-1	TGCGCCAGCAGCTATGACTCCAGCTCCTACAATGAGCAGTTCTTC	CASSYDSSSYNEQFF
NA	TRBV5-1	NA	TRBJ2-7	TGCGCCAGCAGCTTGGCGGGACACTACGAGCAGTACTTC	CASSLAGHYEQYF
TRBD1	TRBV4-2	NA	TRBJ1-5	TGTGCCAGCAGCCGGGACAGCTATCAGCCCCAGCATTTT	CASSRDSYQPQHF
NA	TRBV11-1	NA	TRBJ2-7	TGTGCCAGCACCTCCCCAGAGGTTTACGAGCAGTACTTC	CASTSPEVYEQYF
NA	TRBV14	NA	TRBJ1-3	TGTGCCAGCAGCCACAGAAGTCTCGGAAACACCATATATTTT	CASSHRSLGNTIYF
TRBD1	TRBV28	NA	TRBJ1-3	TGTGCCAGCAGTGACAGGGGATCGGCTGGAAACACCATATATTTT	CASSDRGSAGNTIYF
TRBD1	TRBV10-3	NA	TRBJ2-2	TGTGCCATCAGGGGGACAGGGAAAGACACCGGGGAGCTGTTTTTT	CAIRGTGKDTGELFF
NA	TRBV13	NA	TRBJ2-3	TGTGCCAGCAGCTTTGAGGGAGGTGCAGATACGCAGTATTTT	CASSFEGGADTQYF
NA	TRBV5-6	NA	TRBJ1-1	TGTGCCAGCAGCCCTGATCGTGGAACTATGAACACTGAAGCTTTCTTT	CASSPDRGTMNTEAFF
TRBD1	TRBV2	NA	TRBJ1-1	TGTGCCAGCAGCGCGGGACAGGACCTTGAAGCTTTCTTT	CASSAGQDLEAFF
NA	TRBV13	NA	TRBJ1-4	TGTGCCAGCAGCGTCGGCGGGGGTATGGGAGAAAAACTGTTTTTT	CASSVGGGMGEKLFF
NA	TRBV18	NA	TRBJ1-1	TGTGCCAGCTCACCACCGTACGGGGCTGAAGCTTTCTTT	CASSPPYGAEAFF
TRBD1	TRBV2	NA	TRBJ1-2	TGTGCCAGCACCGGACAGGTGGAACACACCTTC	CASTGQVEHTF
TRBD2	TRBV6-5	NA	TRBJ2-2	TGTGCCAGCAGTTACTCTAGCGGGGAGAACACCGGGGAGCTGTTTTTT	CASSYSSGENTGELFF
NA	TRBV15	NA	TRBJ2-1	TGTGCCACCAGCAGAGACCCGAGCTCCTACAATGAGCAGTTCTTC	CATSRDPSSYNEQFF
TRBD1	TRBV7-2	few	TRBJ1-2	TGTGCCAGCACCAGGACAGGGTCTAACTATGGCTACACCTTC	CASTRTGSNYGYTF
NA	TRBV4-3	NA	TRBJ2-3	TGCGCCAGCAGCCAAGACCGGTGGACAGATACGCAGTATTTT	CASSQDRWTDTQYF
NA	TRBV7-9	NA	TRBJ2-5	TGTGCCAGCAGCTTAAAGGCTAGCCCAGAGACCCAGTACTTC	CASSLKASPETQYF
TRBD1	TRBV6-5	few	TRBJ2-5	TGTGCCAGCAGTCGGACAGGGAGTGAGACCCAGTACTTC	CASSRTGSETQYF
NA	TRBV2	NA	TRBJ1-2	TGTGCCAGCAGGCAGGGGCCGGGCACTAACTATGGCTACACCTTC	CASRQGPGTNYGYTF
NA	TRBV5-1	few	TRBJ1-6	TGCGCCAGCAGCTCCAGGGTTGATTCACCCCTCCACTTT	CASSSRVDSPLHF
TRBD1	TRBV11-3	NA	TRBJ1-1	TGTGCCAGCAGCAGCTCGACAGGGGGTGAAGCTTTCTTT	CASSSSTGGEAFF
NA	TRBV2	NA	TRBJ2-3	TGTGCCAGCAGTGATCAGGGCACAGATACGCAGTATTTT	CASSDQGTDTQYF
NA	TRBV9	NA	TRBJ2-7	TGTGCCAGCAGCGTAGGGGCAGCAGTCACCTACGAGCAGTACTTC	CASSVGAAVTYEQYF
NA	TRBV5-6	few	TRBJ2-1	TGTGCCAGCAGCCCGGACACACGTTCCTACAATGAGCAGTTCTTC	CASSPDTRSYNEQFF
TRBD1	TRBV5-8	NA	TRBJ1-1	TGTGCCAGCAGCCCCGGGACAGGTTGGAACACTGAAGCTTTCTTT	CASSPGTGWNTEAFF
TRBD2	TRBV27	few	TRBJ2-6	TGTGCCAGCACTCGGGAGGCTGGGGCCAACGTCCTGACTTTC	CASTREAGANVLTF